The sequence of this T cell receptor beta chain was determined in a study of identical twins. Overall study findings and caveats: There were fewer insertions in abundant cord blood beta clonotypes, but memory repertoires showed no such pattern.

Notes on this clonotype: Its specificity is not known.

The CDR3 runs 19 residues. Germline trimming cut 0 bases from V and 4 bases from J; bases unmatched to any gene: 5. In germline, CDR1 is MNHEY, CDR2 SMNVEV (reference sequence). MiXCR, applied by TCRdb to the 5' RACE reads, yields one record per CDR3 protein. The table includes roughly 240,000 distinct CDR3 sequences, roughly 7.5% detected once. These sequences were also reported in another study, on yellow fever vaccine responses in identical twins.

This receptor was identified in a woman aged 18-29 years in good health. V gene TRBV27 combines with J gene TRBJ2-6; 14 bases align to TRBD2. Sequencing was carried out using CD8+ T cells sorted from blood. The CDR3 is CASSLSGLAGEAGANVLTF. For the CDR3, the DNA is TGTGCCAGCAGTTTATCGGGACTAGCGGGAGAGGCAGGGGCCAACGTCCTGACTTTC.